Following are 20 T cell receptor beta chains from one sample sequenced in a study of shared clonotypes between healthy human individuals. Naive CD8 cells lacked CD45RO and underwent positive selection for CCR7, leaving out terminally differentiated effector memory CD45RA+ cells. Generated by immunoSEQ multiplex PCR, the TCRdb table keeps only in-frame clones and is missing some. The repertoire includes about 2 million clones, about 95% of them detected once, and 1.1% sits in the top ten. The sequenced material came from naive CD8+ T cells sorted from blood. Receptors were obtained from a man aged 18 to 29 in good health.

V and J are TRBV7-9 and TRBJ2-1; TRBD1 aligns across 10 bases. Germline-derived CDR1 and CDR2 are SEHNR and FQNEAQ (reference sequence). Trimming at V came to 2 bases and at J to 7 bases, leaving 11 bases not matched to a gene. The CDR3 totals 17 residues. The CDR3 bases are TGTGCCAGCAGCTTATATAGAGACAGGGGGCGCGGGAATGAGCAGTTCTTC. Protein product: CASSLYRDRGRGNEQFF.

This clone has a single count. The chain carries TRBV29-1 and TRBJ2-6; D unresolved. Trimming took off 0 bases at V and 0 bases at J, with 3 bases between the two ends. CDR3 length: 14 amino acids. Germline assignment: CDR1 SQVTM and CDR2 ANQGSEA. CDR3 coding DNA: TGCAGCGTTGAAGAGGGCTCTGGGGCCAACGTCCTGACTTTC. This encodes CSVEEGSGANVLTF.

The V call is TRBV4-3, the J call TRBJ2-4; perhaps D is TRBD1 or TRBD2 (5 bases each). Trimming cost V 0 bases and J 15 bases, with 18 bases left between them. Germline V gene data show CDR1 as LGHNA and CDR2 as YSLEER. CDR3 length equals 14 residues. CDR3 protein: CASSQDRLGTFLYF. The DNA for the CDR3 is TGCGCCAGCAGCCAAGATCGTTTGGGGACCTTCTTGTACTTC.

On this clone itself: The same CDR3 is also encoded by other DNA sequences in this sample. V gene TRBV6-1 combines with J gene TRBJ2-7; D could derive from TRBD1 or TRBD2 (5 bases each). Germline V gives CDR1 MNHNS, CDR2 SASEGT. This CDR3 is 13 amino acids long. V was pared by 4 bases and J by 2 bases, with 9 bases between. CDR3 nucleotides: TGTGCCAGCAGTGGAGGGACCACCTACGAGCAGTACTTC. Encoded protein: CASSGGTTYEQYF.

The chain links TRBV9 to TRBJ1-3; 7 nucleotides agree with TRBD1. V lost 1 base to trimming and J lost 0 bases; unmatched junction nucleotides: 13. The CDR3 is 19 residues long. In germline, CDR1 is SGDLS, CDR2 YYNGEE. As DNA, the CDR3 is TGTGCCAGCAGCGTACTCGAGCAGGGGGGAGTGAGCTCTGGAAACACCATATATTTT. Protein sequence: CASSVLEQGGVSSGNTIYF.

Points on this clone: The same CDR3 also results from other DNA sequences found in this sample. The gene calls are TRBV5-6 and TRBJ2-7; 7 nucleotides agree with TRBD1. From germline, CDR1 is SGHDT and CDR2 YYEEEE. The CDR3 contains 14 residues. Unmatched junction bases numbered 3, after V lost 0 bases and J lost 3 bases. CDR3 amino acids: CASSLGDRDYEQYF. DNA of the CDR3: TGTGCCAGCAGCTTGGGGGACAGAGACTACGAGCAGTACTTC.

The chain is built from TRBV2 and TRBJ1-5, with TRBD1 matching 7 bases. The CDR3 consists of 14 residues. J lost 7 bases, V lost 0 bases, and 3 bases had no gene match. Germline CDR1 is SNHLY and CDR2 is FYNNEI. The chain's CDR3 is CASSEAQGVQPQHF. CDR3 bases: TGTGCCAGCAGTGAAGCGCAGGGGGTGCAGCCCCAGCATTTT.

The gene calls are TRBV6-1 and TRBJ2-1, with 11 bases fitting TRBD2. Unmatched junction bases numbered 9, after V lost 7 bases and J lost 7 bases. CDR3 size: 15 residues. Per germline, CDR1 MNHNS and CDR2 SASEGT. In DNA form, the CDR3 reads TGTGCCAGCACCCCACTAGCGGGAGCCTTGAATGAGCAGTTCTTC. It is translated as CASTPLAGALNEQFF.

The V and J genes are TRBV5-6 and TRBJ2-5; 13 bases line up with TRBD2. Germline assignment: CDR1 SGHDT and CDR2 YYEEEE. This CDR3 region has 18 residues. Trimming at V came to 4 bases and at J to 5 bases, leaving 14 bases not matched to a gene. CDR3 in amino acids: CASSATSGRALRSETQYF. The CDR3, as DNA: TGTGCCAGCAGCGCCACTAGCGGGAGGGCCCTTCGAAGTGAGACCCAGTACTTC.

The V call is TRBV19, the J call TRBJ2-5, with D unclear. The V gene lost 0 bases and the J gene lost 2 bases, with 10 bases spanning the gap. CDR1 and CDR2 from the germline V gene are LNHDA and SQIVND (reference sequence). The CDR3 is 15 amino acids. The CDR3 reads CASSIDLEDQETQYF. Written as DNA, the CDR3 is TGTGCCAGTAGTATAGACTTAGAAGATCAAGAGACCCAGTACTTC.

CDR3 in DNA: TGTGCCAGCAGTTTACGGTACCTAATATCCGAATACGAGCAGTACTTC. Amino acid sequence: CASSLRYLISEYEQYF. This chain joins TRBV28 and TRBJ2-7; D remains ambiguous. CDR1 is MDHEN, CDR2 SYDVKM, per germline. Trimming took 2 bases from V and 4 from J, leaving 18 bases between them. The CDR3 totals 16 residues.

V and J are TRBV19 and TRBJ1-5; perhaps TRBD1 as D (5 bases). Germline CDR1 reads LNHDA; CDR2 reads SQIVND (reference sequence). The length of the CDR3 is 14 residues. The V and J ends lost 7 bases and 5 bases respectively, with 15 bases between them. In nucleotides, the CDR3 is TGTGCCAGTATCCCGACAGTCCGAGATCAGCCCCAGCATTTT. Translating it yields CASIPTVRDQPQHF.

The rearrangement links TRBV6-5 to TRBJ2-2, with no clear D. Germline V gene sequence: CDR1 MNHEY, CDR2 SVGAGI. This CDR3 has 15 residues. V was trimmed by 5 bases and J by 1 base, leaving 11 bases between them. The CDR3 loop is CASSPTDLNTGELFF. The CDR3 region has the DNA TGTGCCAGCAGTCCCACGGACCTGAACACCGGGGAGCTGTTTTTT.

The rearrangement links TRBV4-3 to TRBJ1-1, with D tentatively TRBD1 (5 bases). V shed 3 bases and J shed 5 bases, with 10 bases lying between them. The germline V gene encodes CDR1 LGHNA and CDR2 YSLEER. The CDR3 runs 13 residues. The CDR3 DNA reads TGCGCCAGCAGCCAGTTCAGGGCGACTGAAGCTTTCTTT. Translation: CASSQFRATEAFF.

V usage is TRBV19 and J usage is TRBJ2-7; perhaps TRBD2 as D (5 bases). This CDR3 has 14 amino acids. Germline CDR1 reads LNHDA; CDR2 reads SQIVND (reference sequence). Deletions cut 3 bases from V and 1 base from J, with 10 bases between. This CDR3 is CASSMHGVSYEQYF. CDR3 bases: TGTGCCAGTAGTATGCACGGGGTTTCCTACGAGCAGTACTTC.

The chain combines TRBV14 with TRBJ2-7; 12 bases agree with TRBD1. Germline CDR1 and CDR2: SGHDN and FVKESK. With 4 bases clipped from V and 4 bases from J, the junction kept 5 bases outside the gene matches. CDR3 size: 15 residues. The CDR3, as DNA: TGTGCCAGCAGCCGAGCGGGACAGGGGGCGTACGAGCAGTACTTC. Translating it yields CASSRAGQGAYEQYF.

The rearrangement links TRBV15 to TRBJ2-7; 7 positions agree with TRBD1. CDR1 and CDR2 (germline): LNHNV, YYDKDF (reference sequence). The V gene end was trimmed by 8 bases and the J gene end by 2 bases; junction bases not matched to a gene: 12. This CDR3 is 15 amino acids long. This CDR3 is CATRSKRGLTYEQYF. The CDR3 region has the DNA TGTGCCACCCGAAGCAAAAGGGGGCTAACCTACGAGCAGTACTTC.

The genes are TRBV29-1 and TRBJ2-6; no reliable D call. V was shortened by 0 bases and J by 3 bases, with 6 bases between the two germline ends. Germline-derived CDR1 and CDR2 are SQVTM and ANQGSEA. The CDR3 is 14 residues long. For the CDR3, the DNA is TGCAGCGTTGAAGATCCAGGTGGGGCCAACGTCCTGACTTTC. It yields the protein CSVEDPGGANVLTF.

The rearrangement joins TRBV4-1 to TRBJ2-7; 10 bases align to TRBD1. The J segment lost 5 bases and the V segment lost 5 bases, leaving 9 bases of the junction unmatched. Germline V gives CDR1 MGHRA, CDR2 YSYEKL. The CDR3 contains 15 residues. CDR3 residues: CASSDPRQGANEQYF. In DNA form, the CDR3 reads TGCGCCAGCAGCGATCCGAGACAGGGGGCAAACGAGCAGTACTTC.

This clone showed up just a few times. This sequence joins TRBV4-1 and TRBJ1-6; D uncertain. Trimming took 5 bases from V and 0 from J, leaving 8 bases between them. The CDR3 spans 15 residues. CDR1 and CDR2 (germline): MGHRA, YSYEKL. Written as DNA, the CDR3 is TGCGCCAGCAGCGTCAGTAGCTCCTATAATTCACCCCTCCACTTT. Its translation: CASSVSSSYNSPLHF.